This T cell receptor beta chain was observed in a study of blood T cells in healthy people across ages. To note about this clonotype: Antigen: not known.

Each of the donors had roughly 10 milliliters of peripheral blood drawn into EDTA-treated Vacutainer tubes. The use of a sample-barcoded 5' primer and a J-beta primer mix characterized a second PCR of roughly 6 to 11 cycles. Template switching added a 12-random-nucleotide identifier to every cDNA molecule. TCRdb called the 5' RACE reads again in MiXCR, with one record for every CDR3 protein. The data show roughly 720,000 distinct CDR3 sequences, roughly 50% seen once. Overall study findings and caveats: One million T cells yielded diversity estimates that were considered underestimates.

CDR3 length: 19 residues. V trimming: 7 bases; J trimming: 2 bases; junction bases outside the gene matches: 16. Germline assignment: CDR1 MDHEN and CDR2 SYDVKM. The source is an elderly man in good health. Sequencing used blood. The chain is built from TRBV28 and TRBJ2-7; 14 nucleotides line up with TRBD2. The chain's CDR3 is CASIAPGTSGRLPAYEQYF. CDR3 in DNA: TGTGCCAGCATTGCTCCGGGGACTAGCGGGAGACTCCCGGCCTACGAGCAGTACTTC.